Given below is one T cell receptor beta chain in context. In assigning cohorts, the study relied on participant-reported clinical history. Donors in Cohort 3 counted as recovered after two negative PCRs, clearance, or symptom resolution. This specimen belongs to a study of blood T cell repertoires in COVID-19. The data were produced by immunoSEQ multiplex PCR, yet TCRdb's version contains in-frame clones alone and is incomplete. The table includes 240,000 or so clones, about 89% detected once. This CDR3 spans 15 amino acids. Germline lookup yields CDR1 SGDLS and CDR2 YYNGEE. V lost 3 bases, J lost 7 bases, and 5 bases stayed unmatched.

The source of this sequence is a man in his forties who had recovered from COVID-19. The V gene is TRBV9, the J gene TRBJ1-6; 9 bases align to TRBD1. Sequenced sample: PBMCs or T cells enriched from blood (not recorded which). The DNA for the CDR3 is TGTGCCAGCAGCGCAACACAGGGGGCAAATTCACCCCTCCACTTT. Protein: CASSATQGANSPLHF.